Shown below are 7 T cell receptor beta chains from a single sample sequenced in a study of T-cell reconstitution after alpha-beta-depleted transplantation in children. Preparation of the TCRbeta library was carried out with unique molecular identifiers. TCRdb recomputed calls from the PCR reads with MiXCR, one row per CDR3 protein. This table has fewer than 550,000 distinct CDR3 sequences, 9.5% to 12% appearing once. This specimen consisted of PBMCs, mostly from graft donor cells, obtained 180 days after TCRalphabeta/CD19-depleted stem cell transplant. The origin of the receptors is a female patient aged 2 to 10 who had a stem cell transplant for aplastic anemia, so the T cells may come from the graft donor.

The chain employs TRBV6-4 and TRBJ2-1; TRBD2 aligns across 13 bases. This CDR3 is 18 amino acids long. V shed 5 bases, J shed 0 bases, and the junction held 7 bases outside the gene matches. Germline V gives CDR1 MRHNA, CDR2 SNTAGT. As DNA, the CDR3 is TGTGCCAGCAGTCCGCCCGGACTAGCGGGAGTCTCCTACAATGAGCAGTTCTTC. Its translation: CASSPPGLAGVSYNEQFF.

This clonotype was counted a few times. The genes are TRBV6-2 or TRBV6-3 and TRBJ2-2, with 9 bases that match TRBD2. This CDR3 is built from 17 residues. The J segment lost 2 bases and the V segment lost 2 bases, leaving 6 bases of the junction unmatched. In germline, CDR1 is MNHEY, CDR2 SVGEGT. CDR3 in amino acids: CASSYPLAGVNTGELFF. The CDR3 nucleotides read TGTGCCAGCAGTTACCCTTTAGCGGGAGTAAACACCGGGGAGCTGTTTTTT.

This clonotype was recorded at least ten times. The chain joins TRBV20-1 to TRBJ2-4; D may be TRBD1 (6 bases). Germline CDR1 DFQATT, CDR2 SNEGSKA (reference sequence). The V end was cut by 0 bases, the J end by 7 bases, with 13 bases between. The CDR3 length is 14 residues. In nucleotides, the CDR3 is TGCAGTGCTAGAGATGGGCAGGGGTGGAACATTCAGTACTTC. Protein sequence: CSARDGQGWNIQYF.

The chain joins TRBV11-2 to TRBJ1-5; 9 bases fit TRBD1. Germline lookup yields CDR1 SGHAT and CDR2 FQNNGV. This CDR3 contains 20 residues. V trimming: 0 bases; J trimming: 0 bases; junction bases outside the gene matches: 12. The DNA for the CDR3 is TGTGCCAGCAGCTTAGAGTGGGGGACAGGGCTGGGAAATAGCAATCAGCCCCAGCATTTT. Translated, it gives CASSLEWGTGLGNSNQPQHF.

Only a few counts were recorded for this clonotype. The genes are TRBV7-2 and TRBJ2-5; 8 nucleotides match TRBD1. The V gene end was trimmed by 10 bases and the J gene end by 6 bases; junction bases not matched to a gene: 10. Germline V lookup: CDR1 SGHTA, CDR2 FQGNSA. The CDR3 is made up of 13 amino acids. The CDR3 is CATTGTGTQTQYF. Written as DNA, the CDR3 is TGTGCCACCACCGGGACAGGCACACAGACCCAGTACTTC.

V usage is TRBV12-3 or TRBV12-4 and J usage is TRBJ1-5, with D unclear. The V gene lost 0 bases and the J gene lost 5 bases, with 11 bases spanning the gap. The CDR3 has 15 residues. The CDR3 spells CASSLARHSDQPQHF. DNA for the CDR3: TGTGCCAGCAGTTTAGCGAGGCACTCGGATCAGCCCCAGCATTTT.

The V gene is TRBV12-3 or TRBV12-4, the J gene TRBJ2-5, with D possibly TRBD1 on 6 matching bases. This CDR3 has 15 amino acids. The V end was cut by 3 bases, the J end by 6 bases, with 17 bases between. The CDR3 loop reads CASSLATGSMQTQYF. CDR3 bases: TGTGCCAGCAGTTTGGCTACAGGGTCGATGCAGACCCAGTACTTC.